Shown below are 25 T cell receptor beta chains from a single sample sequenced in a study of blood T cells in healthy people across ages. A J-beta primer mix and a sample-barcoded 5' primer were used in a second PCR of roughly 6 to 12 cycles. TCRdb reprocessed the 5' RACE reads with MiXCR, giving one entry per CDR3 protein. The repertoire holds some 550,000 distinct CDR3 sequences, 40% to 50% seen once, with 20% to 25% in the top ten. Sequenced sample: blood. These receptors all come from a man aged 80 or over in good health.

The rearrangement links TRBV18 to TRBJ1-5; D is perhaps TRBD1 (5 bases). Germline-derived CDR1 and CDR2 are KGHSH and LQKENI. Trimming pared 3 bases from V and 6 bases from J, leaving 15 bases between. This CDR3 comprises 15 residues. This chain's CDR3 is CASSPRQGSGQPQHF. The DNA for the CDR3 is TGTGCCAGCTCACCGCGCCAGGGTAGCGGTCAGCCCCAGCATTTT.

The sample holds a few counts of this clonotype. The V gene is TRBV5-1, the J gene TRBJ1-2, with 7 positions matching TRBD1. V was clipped by 4 bases and J by 3 bases; unmatched bases: 6. CDR1 and CDR2 (germline): SGHRS, YFSETQ. The CDR3 is 14 residues long. The CDR3 bases are TGCGCCAGCAGCCCCCGGGACAGAGACTATGGCTACACCTTC. Translation gives CASSPRDRDYGYTF.

The chain couples TRBV11-1 to TRBJ2-4; D possibly corresponds to TRBD1 (6 bases). The end of the DNA is better explained by TRBJ2-5, so the J call may be wrong. From germline, CDR1 is SGHAT and CDR2 FQDESV (reference sequence). The CDR3 extends over 16 amino acids. CDR3 coding DNA: TGTGCCAGCAGCTACGAGCCCGGGACACCAAAAGAGACCCAGTACTTC. It codes for CASSYEPGTPKETQYF.

V gene TRBV7-2 combines with J gene TRBJ1-2, with a weak D call TRBD1 (6 bases). Germline CDR1 is SGHTA and CDR2 is FQGNSA. Trimming removed 2 bases from V and 5 bases from J, with 12 bases in between. The CDR3 contains 14 residues. CDR3 protein: CASSLRGQRYGYTF. The CDR3 DNA reads TGTGCCAGCAGCTTAAGGGGACAACGGTATGGCTACACCTTC.

V is TRBV4-2 and J is TRBJ2-3; 10 positions agree with TRBD2. The CDR3 has 16 amino acids. Germline CDR1 reads LGHNA; CDR2 reads YNFKEQ. After removal of 3 bases from V and 5 bases from J, the junction contained 8 bases not matched to a gene. The CDR3 reads CASSHTGTSVRDTQYF. CDR3 in DNA: TGTGCCAGCAGCCATACCGGGACTAGCGTCCGAGATACGCAGTATTTT.

This clonotype was recorded a few times. The rearrangement joins TRBV9 to TRBJ2-3, with D tentatively TRBD1 or TRBD2 (6 bases each). The germline gives CDR1 SGDLS, CDR2 YYNGEE. Trimming took 4 bases from V and 0 from J, leaving 27 bases between them. CDR3 length equals 20 residues. Here the CDR3 DNA reads TGTGCCAGCAGCCCGCGGGGTGCGGGCAGGGGTAGTTCTAGCACAGATACGCAGTATTTT. Translated, it gives CASSPRGAGRGSSSTDTQYF.

The V gene is TRBV6-5, the J gene TRBJ2-6; 8 bases are a match to TRBD1. This CDR3 contains 19 residues. Per the germline V gene, CDR1 is MNHEY and CDR2 is SVGAGI. The ends lost 2 bases at V and 2 bases at J; junction bases unmatched: 11. The chain's CDR3 is CASSYVQQGAKPGANVLTF. The CDR3 DNA is TGTGCCAGCAGTTACGTCCAGCAGGGGGCCAAGCCTGGGGCCAACGTCCTGACTTTC.

This clonotype was seen repeatedly, ten times or more. The chain recombines TRBV18 with TRBJ2-1, with TRBD1 matching 7 bases. The CDR3 spans 14 residues. V lost 3 bases to trimming and J lost 7 bases; unmatched junction nucleotides: 6. The V gene's germline CDR1 is KGHSH and CDR2 LQKENI. The CDR3 sequence: CASSPQTGLNEQFF. CDR3 in DNA: TGTGCCAGCTCACCCCAGACAGGGTTGAATGAGCAGTTCTTC.

The chain employs TRBV29-1 and TRBJ2-7; D not resolved. This CDR3 contains 12 residues. The germline V and J ends were trimmed by 4 bases and 5 bases, with 12 bases remaining between them. CDR1 is SQVTM and CDR2 is ANQGSEA in the germline V gene. The CDR3 nucleotides are TGCAGCGTTGGGCCCCAGATCGACGAGCAGTACTTC. This gives the protein CSVGPQIDEQYF.

This sequence joins TRBV29-1 and TRBJ1-1; TRBD1 aligns across 7 bases. Germline trimming cut 2 bases from V and 8 bases from J; bases unmatched to any gene: 23. The CDR3 has 18 residues. The germline V gene has CDR1 SQVTM and CDR2 ANQGSEA. The CDR3 protein is CSVEKGAGGTRRTVEAFF. CDR3 nucleotide sequence: TGCAGCGTTGAAAAAGGGGCAGGGGGAACACGGAGGACTGTCGAAGCTTTCTTT.

J is TRBJ2-7 and V is TRBV29-1; 14 bases agree with TRBD2. Germline V gene lookup returns CDR1 SQVTM and CDR2 ANQGSEA. The V and J ends lost 7 bases and 1 base, in that order; junction bases with no gene match: 6. This CDR3 is built from 15 residues. The chain's CDR3 is CSATGLAGASYEQYF. Written as DNA, the CDR3 is TGCAGCGCTACGGGACTAGCGGGAGCTTCCTACGAGCAGTACTTC.

V is TRBV5-6 and J is TRBJ2-3; TRBD1 aligns across 7 bases. With V trimmed by 0 bases and J by 8 bases, 12 bases remained unmatched. This CDR3 is built from 16 residues. CDR1 SGHDT and CDR2 YYEEEE come from the germline V gene. The CDR3 here is CASSLERQGGRSTQYF. DNA of the CDR3: TGTGCCAGCAGCTTGGAAAGACAGGGCGGACGTAGTACGCAGTATTTT.

This clonotype was observed at least ten times. Given a much more abundant clone one base away, this may be a read error. The CDR3 protein is CTSGPSGAGNQPQHF. The CDR3 region has the DNA TGTACCAGCGGTCCTTCGGGGGCGGGCAATCAGCCCCAGCATTTT. The chain uses TRBV6-6 and TRBJ1-5; possibly TRBD1 for D (6 bases). Germline values: CDR1 MNHNY, CDR2 SVGAGI (reference sequence). The CDR3 has 15 amino acids.

The gene calls are TRBV7-6 and TRBJ1-1, with D perhaps TRBD1 (6 bases). Looked up from germline, CDR1 is SGHVS and CDR2 is FNYEAQ. The CDR3 runs to 15 residues. V was trimmed by 0 bases and J by 4 bases, leaving 12 bases between them. The CDR3 loop reads CASSLASRGSTEAFF. DNA of the CDR3: TGTGCCAGCAGCTTAGCGAGCAGGGGCAGCACTGAAGCTTTCTTT. The entire variable domain, with the rest obtained from reference TRBV7-6 and TRBJ1-1, is as follows: GAGVSQSPRYKVTKRGQDVALRCDPISGHVSLYWYRQALGQGPEFLTYFNYEAQQDKSGLPNDRFSAERPEGSISTLTIQRTEQRDSAMYRCASSLASRGSTEAFFGQGTRLTVV.

V is TRBV3-1 and J is TRBJ2-7; D remains unclear. The CDR3 is 14 amino acids. V gave up 5 bases and J gave up 1 base, with 12 bases separating them. Germline V CDR1 and CDR2: LGHDT, YNNKEL (reference sequence). CDR3: CASSVTGPSYEQYF. CDR3 DNA sequence: TGTGCCAGCAGCGTCACCGGGCCTTCCTACGAGCAGTACTTC.

The sample holds many counts of this clonotype. The CDR3 is CSAQRTSGGADTQYF. The CDR3 DNA reads TGCAGTGCCCAAAGGACTAGCGGTGGAGCAGATACGCAGTATTTT. J is TRBJ2-3 and V is TRBV20-1; 10 bases agree with TRBD2. Trimming removed 6 bases from V and 4 bases from J; junction bases left unmatched: 10. The germline CDR1 and CDR2 sequences are DFQATT and SNEGSKA (reference sequence). The CDR3 is 15 residues long.

This clonotype showed up just once. The chain is built from TRBV15 and TRBJ2-1, with D maybe TRBD1 (6 bases). Trimming left V 2 bases short and J 12 bases short, with 11 bases between. The germline CDR1 and CDR2 sequences are LNHNV and YYDKDF (reference sequence). CDR3 size: 12 residues. The CDR3: CATSRPRDTQFF. The DNA for the CDR3 is TGTGCCACCAGCAGACCCCGGGACACGCAGTTCTTC. Together with reference TRBV15 and TRBJ2-1, the CDR3 gives the full variable domain: DAMVIQNPRYQVTQFGKPVTLSCSQTLNHNVMYWYQQKSSQAPKLLFHYYDKDFNNEADTPDNFQSRRPNTSFCFLDIRSPGLGDTAMYLCATSRPRDTQFFGPGTRLTVL.

This clonotype was counted a few times. The chain carries TRBV4-3 and TRBJ2-5; 10 positions match TRBD2. The end of the DNA fits TRBJ2-7 better, so the J call may be wrong. Germline CDR1 reads LGHNA; CDR2 reads YSLEER. The CDR3 has 16 residues. CDR3 nucleotides: TGCGCCAGCAGCCAAGAACCTAGCGGGAGTGCCTCCGAGCAGTACTTC. This gives the protein CASSQEPSGSASEQYF.

V usage is TRBV6-5 and J usage is TRBJ2-7; D may be TRBD1 or TRBD2 (5 bases each). The CDR3 is 16 amino acids. Trimming cost V 2 bases and J 7 bases, with 21 bases left between them. Germline CDR1 reads MNHEY; CDR2 reads SVGAGI. CDR3 sequence (DNA): TGTGCCAGCAGTTACGGGTCGGGACCCTACTACAATGAGCAGTACTTC. Amino acids: CASSYGSGPYYNEQYF.

This rearrangement joins TRBV15 to TRBJ2-1; 10 positions match TRBD1. The V gene's germline CDR1 is LNHNV and CDR2 YYDKDF (reference sequence). V was pared by 1 base and J by 6 bases, with 9 bases of the junction left unmatched. The CDR3 is 17 amino acids. The CDR3 DNA sequence: TGTGCCACCAGCAGAGGCATATCGGGGACAGGGGTCAATGAGCAGTTCTTC. It is translated as CATSRGISGTGVNEQFF. Full variable domain (rest looked up from reference TRBV15 and TRBJ2-1): DAMVIQNPRYQVTQFGKPVTLSCSQTLNHNVMYWYQQKSSQAPKLLFHYYDKDFNNEADTPDNFQSRRPNTSFCFLDIRSPGLGDTAMYLCATSRGISGTGVNEQFFGPGTRLTVL.

This clonotype has just a few counts. J is TRBJ1-1 and V is TRBV7-3; D possibly corresponds to TRBD1 (5 bases). V was pared by 1 base and J by 1 base, with 13 bases between. This CDR3 spans 16 amino acids. CDR1 and CDR2 (germline): SGHTA, FQGTGA. CDR3 coding DNA: TGTGCCAGCAGCTTAAGTCCGGACACGCGGAACACTGAAGCTTTCTTT. It codes for CASSLSPDTRNTEAFF.

This clonotype has only one observation. The rearrangement joins TRBV15 to TRBJ1-2; no definite D call. The CDR3 is 14 amino acids. Trimming stripped 0 bases from V and 3 bases from J, with 8 bases between. CDR1 is LNHNV and CDR2 is YYDKDF in the germline V gene (reference sequence). The DNA of the CDR3 is TGTGCCACCAGCAGAGATGGGGTCTACTATGGCTACACCTTC. Its translation is CATSRDGVYYGYTF.

This clonotype was counted a few times. The chain joins TRBV5-1 to TRBJ2-3; 9 nucleotides match TRBD2. The CDR3 covers 16 residues. V shed 0 bases, J shed 5 bases, and the junction held 7 bases outside the gene matches. Germline V CDR1 and CDR2: SGHRS, YFSETQ. The CDR3 loop is CASSLVAGAAQDTQYF. CDR3 coding DNA: TGCGCCAGCAGCTTGGTAGCGGGGGCTGCACAAGATACGCAGTATTTT.

This clonotype has more than one count but fewer than ten. The chain links TRBV20-1 to TRBJ2-6; D call uncertain. The CDR3 runs 14 residues. In germline, CDR1 is DFQATT, CDR2 SNEGSKA (reference sequence). The V gene lost 5 bases and the J gene lost 1 base, with 9 bases spanning the gap. The DNA for the CDR3 is TGCAGTGCTCCGACTGATTCTGGGGCCAACGTCCTGACTTTC. Translation: CSAPTDSGANVLTF.

The rearrangement links TRBV11-2 to TRBJ2-7, with 7 positions matching TRBD1. Germline V lookup: CDR1 SGHAT, CDR2 FQNNGV. This CDR3 comprises 12 residues. The J segment lost 8 bases and the V segment lost 4 bases, leaving 5 bases of the junction unmatched. CDR3 nucleotides: TGTGCCAGCAGCTACGGACAGGAGAAGCAGTACTTC. It encodes CASSYGQEKQYF.